These T cell receptor beta chains were read from a single sample in a study of Graves' ophthalmopathy and Graves' hyperthyroidism. TCRdb re-derived calls from the multiplex PCR reads in MiXCR, one entry per CDR3 protein. The sample yields 200,000 to 250,000 distinct CDR3 sequences, roughly 29% seen once. The sequencing input was peripheral blood. The receptors originated from a man in his fifties with Graves' ophthalmopathy. CDR3s include the opening cysteine and the closing phenylalanine or tryptophan. The D gene is left open where the match is weak. A clone size is listed for some rows: how often the clone was seen (once, few, many), or a class if it is expanded.

TGTGCCAGTATCCCCTCGGGGCTTACTCGGGTCACTGAAGCTTTCTTT CASIPSGLTRVTEAFF TRBV19 16 many . TRBJ1-1
TGTGCCAGCAGCACCTGGACAGGGGAGCGCTACGAGCAGTACTTC CASSTWTGERYEQYF TRBV13 15 . TRBD1 TRBJ2-7
TGCGCCAGCAGCGAGGGACAGGGGCTCGGGACCTACGAGCAGTACTTC CASSEGQGLGTYEQYF TRBV5-1 16 . TRBD1 TRBJ2-7
TGTGCCAGCAGTCCGACAATTAGGGAGACCCAGTACTTC CASSPTIRETQYF TRBV2 13 . . TRBJ2-5
TGTGCCAGCAGTTATTCGAATTGGGACAGGGTAGACATTCAGTACTTC CASSYSNWDRVDIQYF TRBV6-9 16 . TRBD1 TRBJ2-4
TGCGCCAGCAGTTCCCCCGGACTAGCGAGGGAGAACACCGGGGAGCTGTTTTTT CASSSPGLARENTGELFF TRBV10-1 18 many TRBD2 TRBJ2-2
TGCGCCAGCAGCCAGGGACAGGGGTACTCCTACGAGCAGTACTTC CASSQGQGYSYEQYF TRBV4-1 15 many TRBD1 TRBJ2-7
TGTGCCAGCAGCCAAGGGGGACTAGCGACGTCCTTC CASSQGGLATSF TRBV3-1 12 many TRBD2 TRBJ2-4
TGTACCAGCAGCGAGACAGGGGTCACTGAAGCTTTCTTT CTSSETGVTEAFF TRBV13 13 many TRBD1 TRBJ1-1
TGCAGTGCTAGAGGGGGGGACAGACCACTGGTCGAGCAGTACTTC CSARGGDRPLVEQYF TRBV20-1 15 . . TRBJ2-7
TGTGCCATCGGCGAAGAGACCCAGTACTTC CAIGEETQYF TRBV10-3 10 many . TRBJ2-5
TGTGCCACCAGTTCGTCGGTGGCCTACGAGCAGTACTTC CATSSSVAYEQYF TRBV24-1 13 many . TRBJ2-7
TGTGCCAGCACCCCACTACCCGGGACAGGGGATCAGCCCCAGCATTTT CASTPLPGTGDQPQHF TRBV6-1 16 once TRBD1 TRBJ1-5
TGTGCCAGCAGTTTTGGATTCGGGGAGCTGTTTTTT CASSFGFGELFF TRBV12-3/TRBV12-4 12 . . TRBJ2-2
TGTGCCAACAGCGGGAGAGGGCACGGGGAGCTGTTTTTT CANSGRGHGELFF TRBV28 13 many TRBD2 TRBJ2-2
TGTGCCAGCAGCTTAGTAGACAGCCACGAGCAGTACTTC CASSLVDSHEQYF TRBV7-8 13 many . TRBJ2-7
TGTGCCAGCAGCTTAGCGGCTAGCCAAGAGACCCAGTACTTC CASSLAASQETQYF TRBV7-9 14 many . TRBJ2-5